These 18 T cell receptor beta chains share one sample of origin, sequenced in a study of blood T cell dynamics during melanoma immunotherapy. As for time point: pre-treatment baseline. This table comes from immunoSEQ multiplex PCR, and its TCRdb copy is limited to in-frame clones, with some not included. The sample has approximately 7,000 clones, around 80% seen once. Sequencing was performed on blood, taken from a patient treated with checkpoint blockade. The receptor source for this set is a human donor with melanoma.

The CDR3 DNA is TGTGCCAGCAGTCCCCGACAGAACACCGGGGAGCTGTTTTTT. This gives the protein CASSPRQNTGELFF. The chain is built from TRBV2 and TRBJ2-2; D ambiguous. Trimming left V 5 bases short and J 1 base short, with 8 bases between. CDR3 length equals 14 residues. Germline values: CDR1 SNHLY, CDR2 FYNNEI.

The gene calls are TRBV7-7 and TRBJ2-3, with D unclear. This CDR3 spans 14 amino acids. V lost 3 bases and J 2 bases, leaving 9 bases between the germline ends. Germline V gives CDR1 SSHAT, CDR2 FNYEAQ (reference sequence). CDR3 in amino acids: CASSFGPNTDTQYF. DNA for the CDR3: TGTGCCAGCAGCTTCGGGCCGAACACAGATACGCAGTATTTT.

In its sample, this clone was seen once. The rearrangement links TRBV11-1 to TRBJ2-7; D is possibly TRBD2 (6 bases). Per germline, CDR1 SGHAT and CDR2 FQDESV (reference sequence). Trimming took 2 bases from V and 6 from J, leaving 20 bases between them. The CDR3 length is 16 residues. The chain's CDR3 is CASSLWRGQKGGEQYF. The CDR3 DNA is TGTGCCAGCAGCTTATGGAGGGGCCAAAAAGGAGGCGAGCAGTACTTC. The full variable domain, rest sourced from reference TRBV11-1 and TRBJ2-7, is EAEVAQSPRYKITEKSQAVAFWCDPISGHATLYWYRQILGQGPELLVQFQDESVVDDSQLPKDRFSAERLKGVDSTLKIQPAELGDSAMYLCASSLWRGQKGGEQYFGPGTRLTVT.

The sample holds a few counts of this clone. V is TRBV5-5 and J is TRBJ1-1; D might be TRBD1 (6 bases). V was clipped by 2 bases and J by 4 bases, with 12 bases between them. The germline gives CDR1 SGHKS, CDR2 YYEKEE (reference sequence). The CDR3 runs to 14 residues. CDR3 sequence: CASSFEQGSTEAFF. The CDR3 nucleotides read TGTGCCAGCAGCTTCGAACAGGGTTCCACTGAAGCTTTCTTT.

This clone was recorded a few times. The genes are TRBV27 and TRBJ1-6; 11 nucleotides align to TRBD1. From germline, CDR1 is MNHEY and CDR2 SMNVEV (reference sequence). The CDR3 is made up of 15 amino acids. J gave up 5 bases and V 5 bases, and 2 bases lay outside the gene matches. CDR3 nucleotides: TGTGCCAGCAGTACGGGACAGGGGGATAATTCACCCCTCCACTTT. Encoded protein: CASSTGQGDNSPLHF.

CDR3 DNA: TGTGCCAGCAGCCTCGGGACAACCTACGAGCAGTACTTC. Its protein product is CASSLGTTYEQYF. The chain couples TRBV7-9 to TRBJ2-7, with a possible D match to TRBD1 (6 bases). The V and J ends lost 5 bases and 2 bases respectively, with 10 bases between them. CDR3 length equals 13 residues. Germline-derived CDR1 and CDR2 are SEHNR and FQNEAQ (reference sequence).

V gene TRBV2 combines with J gene TRBJ1-5, with 8 positions matching TRBD1. CDR1 and CDR2 from the germline V gene are SNHLY and FYNNEI. The CDR3 loop spans 17 amino acids. With V trimmed by 4 bases and J by 4 bases, 12 bases remained unmatched. The CDR3 loop reads CASSGASRQGYNQPQHF. CDR3 sequence (DNA): TGTGCCAGCAGTGGGGCATCGAGACAGGGGTATAATCAGCCCCAGCATTTT.

This sequence joins TRBV5-4 and TRBJ2-1; no clear D. The CDR3 has 13 residues. Trimming removed 4 bases at V and 4 bases at J, with 9 bases between. Germline V gene sequence: CDR1 SGHNT, CDR2 YYREEE (reference sequence). CDR3 loop: CASSESLYNEQFF. CDR3 nucleotide sequence: TGTGCCAGCAGCGAATCGCTTTACAATGAGCAGTTCTTC.

The V call is TRBV11-2, the J call TRBJ2-1; 9 bases agree with TRBD2. With 0 bases clipped from V and 7 bases from J, the junction kept 7 bases outside the gene matches. Germline values: CDR1 SGHAT, CDR2 FQNNGV. The CDR3 spans 16 residues. For the CDR3, the DNA is TGTGCCAGCAGCTTAGATGGGCGGGAGGGCCAGAATGAGCAGTTCTTC. Its translation: CASSLDGREGQNEQFF.

The chain carries TRBV28 and TRBJ2-7; D tentatively reads TRBD1 or TRBD2 (6 bases each). Trimming stripped 10 bases from V and 6 bases from J, with 22 bases between. Per germline, CDR1 MDHEN and CDR2 SYDVKM. This CDR3 has 14 amino acids. The CDR3: CATTNPVGGGEQYF. In DNA form, the CDR3 reads TGTGCCACAACGAACCCCGTAGGGGGAGGCGAGCAGTACTTC.

This chain connects TRBV11-2 to TRBJ1-4; the D gene is possibly TRBD1 (5 bases). Looked up from germline, CDR1 is SGHAT and CDR2 is FQNNGV. The CDR3 sequence is 16 residues long. Trimming removed 1 base at V and 0 bases at J, with 9 bases between. In DNA, the CDR3 is TGTGCCAGCAGCTTAGTGGGGGGGACAACTAATGAAAAACTGTTTTTT. Protein: CASSLVGGTTNEKLFF.

V and J are TRBV5-4 and TRBJ2-5; 10 bases agree with TRBD2. This CDR3 is 13 amino acids long. CDR1 and CDR2 (germline): SGHNT, YYREEE (reference sequence). The V and J ends lost 2 bases and 7 bases, in that order; junction bases with no gene match: 2. CDR3 sequence reads: CASSFGLAVTQYF. CDR3 in DNA: TGTGCCAGCAGCTTCGGACTAGCGGTGACCCAGTACTTC.

V is TRBV27 and J is TRBJ1-5; no firm D call. The germline V gene has CDR1 MNHEY and CDR2 SMNVEV (reference sequence). V gave up 5 bases and J gave up 3 bases, with 8 bases separating them. There are 13 residues in the CDR3. In DNA, the CDR3 is TGTGCCAGCAGTCCCTTTCTCAATCAGCCCCAGCATTTT. It encodes CASSPFLNQPQHF.

This clone was seen just once. The gene calls are TRBV19 and TRBJ1-5, with D unresolved. Trimming took 4 bases from V and 7 from J, leaving 17 bases between them. Germline assignment: CDR1 LNHDA and CDR2 SQIVND (reference sequence). The CDR3 totals 15 residues. In DNA, the CDR3 is TGTGCCAGTAGTAAGGAGGAGGGCCGGCGACAGCCCCAGCATTTT. Amino acid sequence: CASSKEEGRRQPQHF.

In its sample, this clone was seen a few times. The chain links TRBV27 to TRBJ1-1, with TRBD1 identical over 7 bases. CDR3 length: 16 amino acids. Germline loops: CDR1 MNHEY, CDR2 SMNVEV (reference sequence). The ends lost 5 bases at V and 3 bases at J; junction bases unmatched: 12. The CDR3 region is CASSLTGWSLDTEAFF. The DNA for the CDR3 is TGTGCCAGCAGTCTGACAGGGTGGTCGTTGGACACTGAAGCTTTCTTT.

The V and J genes are TRBV5-1 and TRBJ1-1, with 12 bases lining up with TRBD1. This CDR3 contains 14 residues. The ends lost 4 bases at V and 6 bases at J; junction bases unmatched: 4. Germline V gene lookup returns CDR1 SGHRS and CDR2 YFSETQ. The CDR3 reads CASSPGQGASEAFF. CDR3 DNA sequence: TGCGCCAGCAGCCCGGGACAGGGGGCCTCTGAAGCTTTCTTT.

The CDR3 sequence: CASRSSGGAYTQYF. Written as DNA, the CDR3 is TGTGCCAGCAGGTCTAGCGGGGGGGCTTATACGCAGTATTTT. The chain carries TRBV27 and TRBJ2-3, with 12 bases fitting TRBD2. This CDR3 contains 14 residues. With V trimmed by 6 bases and J by 7 bases, 5 bases remained unmatched. Germline CDR1 reads MNHEY; CDR2 reads SMNVEV (reference sequence).

The V and J genes are TRBV7-6 and TRBJ2-2; weak D call: TRBD1 (5 bases). CDR1 and CDR2 (germline): SGHVS, FNYEAQ. Trimming pared 1 base from V and 5 bases from J, leaving 8 bases between. The CDR3 is made up of 14 amino acids. CDR3 sequence (DNA): TGTGCCAGCAGCTTAGTCGCAGGGACCGGGGAGCTGTTTTTT. It codes for CASSLVAGTGELFF.